One and the same sample provided the 13 T cell receptor beta chains below, sequenced in a study of T cell responses to AZD1222 COVID-19 vaccine (dated by TCRdb to the early 2020s). Per the publication, the time point label means: baseline before first vaccination. The library was prepared using the immunoSEQ multiplex PCR assay. What TCRdb holds here is the immuneACCESS table cut down to in-frame rearrangements. Part of the clones is not present; checked against another copy, under half of the missing clones reflect an unresolved V gene, and the others are unexplained. The sample table holds 150,000 or so clones, of which around 93% were seen once. The ten largest clones take up approximately 1.4% of the sample. The sequencing here drew on peripheral blood, taken on day 0 of AZD1222 vaccination. The receptor set was obtained from an adult in good health.

This chain uses TRBV10-3 with TRBJ1-1; 9 bases align to TRBD1. The CDR3 is made up of 17 amino acids. V lost 7 bases and J lost 0; bases outside the gene matches: 12. The V gene's germline CDR1 is ENHRY and CDR2 SYGVKD. The DNA of the CDR3 is TGTGCCATCACCATGGACAGGGGATTCACTATGAACACTGAAGCTTTCTTT. Translation: CAITMDRGFTMNTEAFF.

The chain recombines TRBV6-5 with TRBJ2-1, with D perhaps TRBD2 (6 bases). V was clipped by 10 bases and J by 2 bases, with 15 bases between them. CDR3 length: 14 residues. Germline lookup yields CDR1 MNHEY and CDR2 SVGAGI. Here the CDR3 reads CATSEGGPYNEQFF. In DNA, the CDR3 is TGTGCCACCTCGGAGGGAGGACCCTACAATGAGCAGTTCTTC.

The V and J genes are TRBV21-1 and TRBJ1-4; TRBD1 is the table's D call and was not checked against the DNA. TRBV21-1 is a known pseudogene. This CDR3 is 13 amino acids long. The CDR3 sequence is CASIGTGPEKLFF. As DNA, the CDR3 is TGTGCCAGCATAGGGACAGGACCTGAAAAACTGTTTTTT.

The chain employs TRBV10-3 and TRBJ1-5; 9 bases are shared with TRBD1. Germline V gene sequence: CDR1 ENHRY, CDR2 SYGVKD. The CDR3 spans 14 residues. J gave up 3 bases and V 5 bases, and 2 bases lay outside the gene matches. DNA of the CDR3: TGTGCCATCAGTTGGACAGGGGACAATCAGCCCCAGCATTTT. Protein product: CAISWTGDNQPQHF.

V gene TRBV3-1 (or the pseudogene TRBV3-2) combines with J gene TRBJ1-6, with TRBD1 as a possible D gene (6 bases). Between the trimmed V and J ends, which lost 4 bases and 2 bases, there was a span of 12 bases. Germline values: CDR1 LGHDT, CDR2 YNNKEL (reference sequence). The CDR3 runs to 16 residues. The CDR3 is CASSRMGAAYNSPLHF. CDR3 sequence (DNA): TGTGCCAGCAGCCGGATGGGGGCCGCCTATAATTCACCCCTCCACTTT.

The chain carries TRBV27 and TRBJ2-1; D gene unclear. The V gene lost 6 bases and the J gene lost 8 bases, with 20 bases spanning the gap. This CDR3 region has 15 residues. Germline V gives CDR1 MNHEY, CDR2 SMNVEV (reference sequence). The chain's CDR3 is CASRSIPGFVDEQFF. The CDR3 nucleotides read TGTGCCAGCAGATCCATTCCGGGTTTCGTCGATGAGCAGTTCTTC.

The genes are TRBV6-5 and TRBJ1-1; possible D gene TRBD1, 5 bases. Between the trimmed V and J ends, which lost 6 bases and 1 base, there was a span of 12 bases. This CDR3 region has 14 residues. Per germline, CDR1 MNHEY and CDR2 SVGAGI. The CDR3 here is CASRGPGTNTEAFF. In DNA, the CDR3 is TGTGCCAGCAGGGGCCCGGGGACGAACACTGAAGCTTTCTTT.

The CDR3 protein is CASSGGQTGELFF. In DNA form, the CDR3 reads TGTGCCAGCAGCGGGGGACAGACCGGGGAGCTGTTTTTT. The rearrangement uses TRBV5-4 and TRBJ2-2; TRBD1 agrees at 7 bases. CDR1 is SGHNT, CDR2 YYREEE, per germline (reference sequence). The trim removed 4 bases at V and 5 bases at J, leaving 2 bases unmatched. The CDR3 spans 13 residues.

The chain recombines TRBV10-3 with TRBJ2-1; 8 bases are shared with TRBD1. J was trimmed by 8 bases and V by 0 bases; bases with no gene match: 0. CDR3 size: 13 residues. CDR1 ENHRY and CDR2 SYGVKD come from the germline V gene. The CDR3 is CAISESQGDEQFF. In DNA form, the CDR3 reads TGTGCCATCAGTGAGTCACAGGGGGATGAGCAGTTCTTC.

The CDR3 is CASSLAGLNSGNTIYF. The CDR3, as DNA: TGTGCCAGCAGCTTAGCGGGGCTGAACTCTGGAAACACCATATATTTT. J is TRBJ1-3 and V is TRBV7-9, with a weak D call TRBD1 (5 bases). This CDR3 spans 16 amino acids. Germline V CDR1 and CDR2: SEHNR, FQNEAQ (reference sequence). The V gene lost 0 bases and the J gene lost 0 bases, with 9 bases spanning the gap. The entire variable domain, with the rest obtained from reference TRBV7-9 and TRBJ1-3, is as follows: DTGVSQNPRHKITKRGQNVTFRCDPISEHNRLYWYRQTLGQGPEFLTYFQNEAQLEKSRLLSDRFSAERPKGSFSTLEIQRTEQGDSAMYLCASSLAGLNSGNTIYFGEGSWLTVV.

On this clone itself: Other DNA sequences in the same sample also yield this CDR3. This chain links TRBV11-2 with TRBJ2-3, with D unclear. Germline V gene sequence: CDR1 SGHAT, CDR2 FQNNGV. The V and J ends lost 5 bases and 0 bases respectively, with 3 bases between them. The CDR3 is made up of 12 amino acids. CDR3 coding DNA: TGTGCCAGCAGCCCGAGCACAGATACGCAGTATTTT. Protein product: CASSPSTDTQYF. The complete variable domain, with remaining parts taken from reference TRBV11-2 and TRBJ2-3, reads EAGVAQSPRYKIIEKRQSVAFWCNPISGHATLYWYQQILGQGPKLLIQFQNNGVVDDSQLPKDRFSAERLKGVDSTLKIQPAKLEDSAVYLCASSPSTDTQYFGPGTRLTVL.

This clone was observed a single time. The gene calls are TRBV4-3 and TRBJ2-4; 7 nucleotides match TRBD1. The ends lost 0 bases at V and 4 bases at J; junction bases unmatched: 6. Germline-derived CDR1 and CDR2 are LGHNA and YSLEER. The CDR3 runs to 16 residues. The CDR3 DNA reads as TGCGCCAGCAGCCAAGATGCCGCAGGGGGAAAAAACATTCAGTACTTC. Translated: CASSQDAAGGKNIQYF.

This clone was found a few times. CDR3 protein: CAIRGTAYTEAFF. CDR3 sequence (DNA): TGTGCCATTAGGGGGACAGCCTACACTGAAGCTTTCTTT. The V gene is TRBV10-3, the J gene TRBJ1-1; TRBD1 matches at 7 bases. The CDR3 covers 13 residues. Germline loops: CDR1 ENHRY, CDR2 SYGVKD. V lost 9 bases and J lost 3; bases outside the gene matches: 7.